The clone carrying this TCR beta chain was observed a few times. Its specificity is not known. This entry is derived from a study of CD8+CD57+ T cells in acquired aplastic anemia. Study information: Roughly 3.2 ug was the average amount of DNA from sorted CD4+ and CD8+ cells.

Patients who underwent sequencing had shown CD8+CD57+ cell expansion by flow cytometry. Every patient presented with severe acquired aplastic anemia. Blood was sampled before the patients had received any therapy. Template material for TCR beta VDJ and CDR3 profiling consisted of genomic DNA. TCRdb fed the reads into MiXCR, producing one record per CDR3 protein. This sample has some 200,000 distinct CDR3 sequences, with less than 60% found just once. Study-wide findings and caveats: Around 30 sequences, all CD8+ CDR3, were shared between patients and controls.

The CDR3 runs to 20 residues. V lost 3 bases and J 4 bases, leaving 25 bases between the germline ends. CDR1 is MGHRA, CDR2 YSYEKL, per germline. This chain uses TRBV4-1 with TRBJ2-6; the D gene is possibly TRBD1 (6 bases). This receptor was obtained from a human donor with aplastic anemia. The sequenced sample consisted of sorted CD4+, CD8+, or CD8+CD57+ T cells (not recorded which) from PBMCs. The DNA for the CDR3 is TGCGCCAGCAGCCAGACTCACCCGGGACATTCTTACCTGGGGGCCAACGTCCTGACTTTC. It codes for CASSQTHPGHSYLGANVLTF.